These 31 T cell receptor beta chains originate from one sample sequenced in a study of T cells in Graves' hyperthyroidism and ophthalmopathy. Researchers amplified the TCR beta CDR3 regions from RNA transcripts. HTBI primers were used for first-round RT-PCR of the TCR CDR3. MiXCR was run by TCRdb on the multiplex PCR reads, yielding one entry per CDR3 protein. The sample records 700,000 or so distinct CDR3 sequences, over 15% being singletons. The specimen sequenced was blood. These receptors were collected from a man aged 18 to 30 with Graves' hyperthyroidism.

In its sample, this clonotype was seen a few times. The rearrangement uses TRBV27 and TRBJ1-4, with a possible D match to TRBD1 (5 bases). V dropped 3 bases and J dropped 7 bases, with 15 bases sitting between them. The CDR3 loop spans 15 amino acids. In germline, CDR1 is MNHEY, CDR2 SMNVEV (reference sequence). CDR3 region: CASSLMGRAGEKLFF. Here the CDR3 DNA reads TGTGCCAGCAGTTTGATGGGGCGAGCAGGTGAAAAACTGTTTTTT.

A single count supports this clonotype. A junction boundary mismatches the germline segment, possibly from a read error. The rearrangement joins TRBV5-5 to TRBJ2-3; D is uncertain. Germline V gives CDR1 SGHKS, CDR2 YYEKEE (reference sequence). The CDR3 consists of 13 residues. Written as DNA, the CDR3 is TGTGTCAGCAGCCCACGGCAGGACGATACGCAGTATTTT. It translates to CVSSPRQDDTQYF.

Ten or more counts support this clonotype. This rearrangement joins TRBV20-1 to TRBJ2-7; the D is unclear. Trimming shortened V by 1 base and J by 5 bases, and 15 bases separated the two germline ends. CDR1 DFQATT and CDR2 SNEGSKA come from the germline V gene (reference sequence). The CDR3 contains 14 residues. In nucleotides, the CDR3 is TGCAGTGCTAGAGGTACTTGGTCCGTAAACGAGCAGTACTTC. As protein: CSARGTWSVNEQYF.

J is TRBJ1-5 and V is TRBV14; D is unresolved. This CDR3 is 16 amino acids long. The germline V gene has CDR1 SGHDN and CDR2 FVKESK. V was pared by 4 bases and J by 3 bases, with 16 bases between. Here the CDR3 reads CASSRRHRRNNQPQHF. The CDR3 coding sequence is TGTGCCAGCAGCCGAAGACATCGTCGAAACAATCAGCCCCAGCATTTT.

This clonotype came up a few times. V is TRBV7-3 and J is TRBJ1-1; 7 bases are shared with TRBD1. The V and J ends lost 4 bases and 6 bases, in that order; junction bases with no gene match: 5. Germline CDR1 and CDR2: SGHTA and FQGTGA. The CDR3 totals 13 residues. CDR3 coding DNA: TGTGCCAGCAGCTCGACAGGGTCGGCTGAAGCTTTCTTT. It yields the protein CASSSTGSAEAFF.

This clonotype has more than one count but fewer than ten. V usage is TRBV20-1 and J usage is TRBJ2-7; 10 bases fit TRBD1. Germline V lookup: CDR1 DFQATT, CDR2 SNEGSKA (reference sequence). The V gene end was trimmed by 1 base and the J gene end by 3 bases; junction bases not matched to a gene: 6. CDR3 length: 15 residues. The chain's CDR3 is CSARVRTGGNYEQYF. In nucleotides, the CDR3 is TGCAGTGCTAGAGTTAGGACAGGGGGGAACTACGAGCAGTACTTC.

CDR3 in amino acids: CASSSRQGGYTF. The DNA for the CDR3 is TGTGCCAGCAGCTCTAGACAGGGGGGCTACACCTTC. The chain links TRBV6-1 to TRBJ1-2; 8 nucleotides align to TRBD1. There are 12 residues in the CDR3. After removal of 6 bases from V and 8 bases from J, the junction contained 5 bases not matched to a gene. The germline CDR1 and CDR2 sequences are MNHNS and SASEGT.

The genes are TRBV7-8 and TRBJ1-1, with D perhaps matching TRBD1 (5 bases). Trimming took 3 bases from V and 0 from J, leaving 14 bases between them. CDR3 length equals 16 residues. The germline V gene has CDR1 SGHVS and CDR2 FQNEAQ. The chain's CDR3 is CASSFSGTALNTEAFF. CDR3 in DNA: TGTGCCAGCAGCTTCTCCGGGACGGCTTTGAACACTGAAGCTTTCTTT.

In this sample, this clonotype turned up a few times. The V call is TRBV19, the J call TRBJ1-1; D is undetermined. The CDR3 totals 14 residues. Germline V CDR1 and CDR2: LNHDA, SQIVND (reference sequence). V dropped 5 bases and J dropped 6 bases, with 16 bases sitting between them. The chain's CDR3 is CASSFWTFGSEAFF. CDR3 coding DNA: TGTGCCAGTAGTTTCTGGACCTTCGGATCTGAAGCTTTCTTT.

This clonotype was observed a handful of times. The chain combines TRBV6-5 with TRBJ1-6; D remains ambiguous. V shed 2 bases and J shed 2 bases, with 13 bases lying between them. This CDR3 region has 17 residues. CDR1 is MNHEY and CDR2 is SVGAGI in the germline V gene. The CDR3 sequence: CASSYRRPGTYNSPLHF. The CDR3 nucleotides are TGTGCCAGCAGTTACCGTCGGCCGGGCACCTATAATTCACCCCTCCACTTT.

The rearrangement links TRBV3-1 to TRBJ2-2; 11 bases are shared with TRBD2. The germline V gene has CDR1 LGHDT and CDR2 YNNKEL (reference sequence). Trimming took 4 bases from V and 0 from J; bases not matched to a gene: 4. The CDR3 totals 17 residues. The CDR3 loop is CASSPGLAEPNTGELFF. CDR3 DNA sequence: TGTGCCAGCAGCCCGGGACTAGCGGAACCGAACACCGGGGAGCTGTTTTTT.

The CDR3: CASSGRAGLASTDTQYF. The CDR3 region has the DNA TGTGCCAGCAGCGGAAGAGCGGGACTCGCTAGCACAGATACGCAGTATTTT. V gene TRBV7-2 combines with J gene TRBJ2-3; 7 positions agree with TRBD2. Germline V gene data show CDR1 as SGHTA and CDR2 as FQGNSA. Unmatched junction bases numbered 11, after V lost 5 bases and J lost 0 bases. This CDR3 contains 17 residues. The full variable domain, rest sourced from reference TRBV7-2 and TRBJ2-3, is GAGVSQSPSNKVTEKGKDVELRCDPISGHTALYWYRQSLGQGLEFLIYFQGNSAPDKSGLPSDRFSAERTGGSVSTLTIQRTQQEDSAVYLCASSGRAGLASTDTQYFGPGTRLTVL.

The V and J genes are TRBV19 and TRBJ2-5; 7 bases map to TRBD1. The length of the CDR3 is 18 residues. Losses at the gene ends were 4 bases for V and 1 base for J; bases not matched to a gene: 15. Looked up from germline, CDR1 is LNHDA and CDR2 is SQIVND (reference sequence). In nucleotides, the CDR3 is TGTGCCAGTAGTACCGACCCAACAGGGGACATTGGCCAAGAGACCCAGTACTTC. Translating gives CASSTDPTGDIGQETQYF.

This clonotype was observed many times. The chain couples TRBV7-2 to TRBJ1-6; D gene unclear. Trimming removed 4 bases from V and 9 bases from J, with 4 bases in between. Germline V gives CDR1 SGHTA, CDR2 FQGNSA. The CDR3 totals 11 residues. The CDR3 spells CASSSFSPLHF. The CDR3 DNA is TGTGCCAGCAGCTCGTTTTCACCCCTCCACTTT. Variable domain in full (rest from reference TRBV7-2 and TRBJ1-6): GAGVSQSPSNKVTEKGKDVELRCDPISGHTALYWYRQSLGQGLEFLIYFQGNSAPDKSGLPSDRFSAERTGGSVSTLTIQRTQQEDSAVYLCASSSFSPLHFGNGTRLTVT.

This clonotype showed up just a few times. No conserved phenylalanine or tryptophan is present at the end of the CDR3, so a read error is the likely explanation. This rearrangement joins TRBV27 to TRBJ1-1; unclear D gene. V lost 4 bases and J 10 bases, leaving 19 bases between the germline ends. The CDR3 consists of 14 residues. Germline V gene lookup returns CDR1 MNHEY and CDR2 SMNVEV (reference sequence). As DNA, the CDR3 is TGTGCCAGCAGTTCAACGATCGGGCCGTCAAGAGCTTTCCTT. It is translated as CASSSTIGPSRAFL.

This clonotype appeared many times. CDR3 sequence (DNA): TGTGCCAGCAGCTCGGGGGGGAAAGAGACCCAGTACTTC. Its protein product is CASSSGGKETQYF. The J gene is TRBJ2-5, the V gene TRBV7-9; 8 bases are shared with TRBD2. The CDR3 runs to 13 residues. The germline V gene encodes CDR1 SEHNR and CDR2 FQNEAQ (reference sequence). The J segment lost 3 bases and the V segment lost 4 bases, leaving 1 base of the junction unmatched.

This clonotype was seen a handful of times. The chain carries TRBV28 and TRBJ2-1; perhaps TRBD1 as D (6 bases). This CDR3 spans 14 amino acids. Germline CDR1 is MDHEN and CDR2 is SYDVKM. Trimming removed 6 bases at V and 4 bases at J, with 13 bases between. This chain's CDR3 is CASSIDRNYNEQFF. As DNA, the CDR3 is TGTGCCAGCAGCATCGACAGGAATTACAATGAGCAGTTCTTC.

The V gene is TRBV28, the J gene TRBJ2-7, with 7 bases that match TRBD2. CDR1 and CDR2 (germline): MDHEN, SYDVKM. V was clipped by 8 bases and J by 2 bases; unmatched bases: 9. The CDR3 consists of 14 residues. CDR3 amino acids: CASGNPGLPYEQYF. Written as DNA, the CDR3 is TGTGCCAGCGGCAACCCGGGACTACCCTACGAGCAGTACTTC.

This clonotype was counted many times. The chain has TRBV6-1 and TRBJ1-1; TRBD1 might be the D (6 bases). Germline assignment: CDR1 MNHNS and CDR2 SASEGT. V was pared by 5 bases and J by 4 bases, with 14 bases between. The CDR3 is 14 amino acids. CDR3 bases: TGTGCCAGCAGTCAATCAGGGGTGAGCACTGAAGCTTTCTTT. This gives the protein CASSQSGVSTEAFF.

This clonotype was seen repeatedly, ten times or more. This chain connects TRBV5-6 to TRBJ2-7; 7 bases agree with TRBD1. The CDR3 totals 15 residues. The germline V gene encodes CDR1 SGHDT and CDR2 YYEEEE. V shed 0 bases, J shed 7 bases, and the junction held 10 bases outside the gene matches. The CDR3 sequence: CASSLGYEGAREQYF. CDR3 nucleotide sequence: TGTGCCAGCAGCTTGGGTTACGAGGGGGCGAGGGAGCAGTACTTC.

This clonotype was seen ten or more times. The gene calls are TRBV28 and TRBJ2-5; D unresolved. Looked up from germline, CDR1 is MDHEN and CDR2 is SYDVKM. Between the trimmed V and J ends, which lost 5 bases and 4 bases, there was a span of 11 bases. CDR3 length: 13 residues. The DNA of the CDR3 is TGTGCCAGCAGTCGGAACAATGGAGAGACCCAGTACTTC. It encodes CASSRNNGETQYF.

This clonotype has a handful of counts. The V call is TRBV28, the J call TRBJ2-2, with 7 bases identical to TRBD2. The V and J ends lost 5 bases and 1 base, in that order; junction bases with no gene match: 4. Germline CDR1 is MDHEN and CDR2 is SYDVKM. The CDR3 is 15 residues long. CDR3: CASSDTSENTGELFF. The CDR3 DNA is TGTGCCAGCAGTGATACTAGCGAGAACACCGGGGAGCTGTTTTTT.

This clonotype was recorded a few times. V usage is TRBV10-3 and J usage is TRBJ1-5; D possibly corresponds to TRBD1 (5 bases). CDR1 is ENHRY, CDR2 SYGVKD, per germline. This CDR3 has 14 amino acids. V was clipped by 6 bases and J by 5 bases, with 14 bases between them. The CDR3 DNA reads TGTGCCATCAGCCGAGACAGATTGGATCAGCCCCAGCATTTT. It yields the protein CAISRDRLDQPQHF.

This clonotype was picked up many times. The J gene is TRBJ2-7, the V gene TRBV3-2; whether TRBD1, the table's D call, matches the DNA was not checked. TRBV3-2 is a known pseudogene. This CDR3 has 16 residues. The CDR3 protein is CASSHQGGPSSYEQYF. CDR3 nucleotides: TGTGCCAGCAGCCACCAGGGGGGTCCGAGCTCCTACGAGCAGTACTTC.

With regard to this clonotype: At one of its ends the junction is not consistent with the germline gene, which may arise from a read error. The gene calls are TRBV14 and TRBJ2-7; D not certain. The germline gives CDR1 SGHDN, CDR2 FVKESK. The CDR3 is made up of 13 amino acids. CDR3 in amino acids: CASSLSRVYGQYF. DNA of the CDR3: TGTGCCAGCAGCCTTAGCCGCGTGTACGGGCAGTACTTC.

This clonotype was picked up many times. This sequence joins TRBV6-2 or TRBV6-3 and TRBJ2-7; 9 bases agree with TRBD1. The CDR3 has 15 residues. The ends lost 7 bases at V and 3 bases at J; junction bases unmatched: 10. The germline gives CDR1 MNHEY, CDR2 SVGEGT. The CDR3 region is CASISGQGSFYEQYF. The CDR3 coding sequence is TGTGCCAGCATCTCCGGACAGGGGTCTTTCTACGAGCAGTACTTC.

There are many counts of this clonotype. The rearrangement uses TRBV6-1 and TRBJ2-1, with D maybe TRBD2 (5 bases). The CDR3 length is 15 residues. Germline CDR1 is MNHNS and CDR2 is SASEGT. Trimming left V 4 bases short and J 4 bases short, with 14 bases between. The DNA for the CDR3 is TGTGCCAGCAGTGGAACTTCCGGGGTTTACAATGAGCAGTTCTTC. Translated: CASSGTSGVYNEQFF.

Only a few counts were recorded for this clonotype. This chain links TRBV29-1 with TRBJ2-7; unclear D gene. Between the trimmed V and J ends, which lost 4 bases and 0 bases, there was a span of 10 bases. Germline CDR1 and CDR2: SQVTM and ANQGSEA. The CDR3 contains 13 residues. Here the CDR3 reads CSVVVSSSYEQYF. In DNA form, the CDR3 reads TGCAGCGTTGTCGTCTCCTCCTCCTACGAGCAGTACTTC.

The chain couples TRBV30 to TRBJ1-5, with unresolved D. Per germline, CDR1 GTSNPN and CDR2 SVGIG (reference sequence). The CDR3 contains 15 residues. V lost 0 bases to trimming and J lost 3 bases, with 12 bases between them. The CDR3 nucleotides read TGTGCCTGGAGTGTACTCGGACCGCCCAATCAGCCCCAGCATTTT. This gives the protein CAWSVLGPPNQPQHF.

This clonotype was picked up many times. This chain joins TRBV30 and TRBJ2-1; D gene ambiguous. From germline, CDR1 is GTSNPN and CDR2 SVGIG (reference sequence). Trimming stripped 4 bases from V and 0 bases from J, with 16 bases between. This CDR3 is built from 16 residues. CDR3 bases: TGTGCCTGGACCCCGGGTCGCCGAAGCTCCTACAATGAGCAGTTCTTC. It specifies CAWTPGRRSSYNEQFF.

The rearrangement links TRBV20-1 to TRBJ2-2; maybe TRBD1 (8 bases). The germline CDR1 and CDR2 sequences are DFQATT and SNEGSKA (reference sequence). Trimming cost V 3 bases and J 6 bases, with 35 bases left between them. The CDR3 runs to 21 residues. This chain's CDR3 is CSASSRGQRGLVGTVAGELFF. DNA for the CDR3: TGCAGTGCTAGTTCCAGGGGGCAACGAGGACTAGTTGGGACGGTAGCCGGGGAGCTGTTTTTT.